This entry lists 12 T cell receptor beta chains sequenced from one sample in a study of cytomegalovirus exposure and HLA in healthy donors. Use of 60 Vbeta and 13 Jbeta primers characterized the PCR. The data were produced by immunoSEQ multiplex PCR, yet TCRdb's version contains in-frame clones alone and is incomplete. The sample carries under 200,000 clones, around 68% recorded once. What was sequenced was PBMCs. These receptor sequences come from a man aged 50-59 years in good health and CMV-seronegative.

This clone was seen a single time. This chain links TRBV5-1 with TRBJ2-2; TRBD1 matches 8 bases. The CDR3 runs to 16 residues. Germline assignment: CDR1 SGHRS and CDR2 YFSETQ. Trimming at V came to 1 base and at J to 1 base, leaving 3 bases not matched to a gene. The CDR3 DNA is TGCGCCAGCAGCTTGCAGGGGGCCAGGAACACCGGGGAGCTGTTTTTT. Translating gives CASSLQGARNTGELFF.

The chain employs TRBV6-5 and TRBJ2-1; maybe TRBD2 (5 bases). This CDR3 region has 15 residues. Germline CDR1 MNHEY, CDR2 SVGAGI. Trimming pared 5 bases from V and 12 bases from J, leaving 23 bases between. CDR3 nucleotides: TGTGCCAGCAGTCCCAAAACCGGGGTCACAAGTCGGCAGTTCTTC. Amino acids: CASSPKTGVTSRQFF.

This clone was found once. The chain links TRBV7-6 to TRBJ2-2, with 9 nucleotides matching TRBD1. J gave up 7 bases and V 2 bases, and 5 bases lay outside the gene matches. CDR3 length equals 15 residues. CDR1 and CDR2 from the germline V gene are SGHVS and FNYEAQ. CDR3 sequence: CASSLRQGGIGELFF. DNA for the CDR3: TGTGCCAGCAGCTTAAGACAGGGGGGGATCGGGGAGCTGTTTTTT.

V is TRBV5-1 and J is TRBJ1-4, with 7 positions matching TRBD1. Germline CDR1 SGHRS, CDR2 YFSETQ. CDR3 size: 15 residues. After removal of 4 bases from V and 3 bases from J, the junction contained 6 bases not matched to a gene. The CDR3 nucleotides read TGCGCCAGCAGCGTCTACAGGGGTTCTAATGAAAAACTGTTTTTT. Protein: CASSVYRGSNEKLFF.

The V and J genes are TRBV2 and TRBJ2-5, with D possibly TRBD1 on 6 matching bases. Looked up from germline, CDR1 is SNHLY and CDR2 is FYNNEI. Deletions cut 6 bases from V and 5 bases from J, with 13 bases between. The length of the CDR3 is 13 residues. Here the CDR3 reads CASSPGARETQYF. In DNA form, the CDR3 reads TGTGCCAGCAGCCCAGGGGCGCGGGAGACCCAGTACTTC. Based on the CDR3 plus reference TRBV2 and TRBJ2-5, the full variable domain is EPEVTQTPSHQVTQMGQEVILRCVPISNHLYFYWYRQILGQKVEFLVSFYNNEISEKSEIFDDQFSVERPDGSNFTLKIRSTKLEDSAMYFCASSPGARETQYFGPGTRLLVL.

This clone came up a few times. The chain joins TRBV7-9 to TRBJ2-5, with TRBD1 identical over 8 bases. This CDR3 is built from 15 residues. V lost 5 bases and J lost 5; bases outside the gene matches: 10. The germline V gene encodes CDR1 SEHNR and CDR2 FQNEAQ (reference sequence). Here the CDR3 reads CASSPGQGKFETQYF. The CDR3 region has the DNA TGTGCCAGCAGCCCCGGACAGGGAAAGTTTGAGACCCAGTACTTC. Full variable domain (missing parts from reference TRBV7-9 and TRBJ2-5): DTGVSQNPRHKITKRGQNVTFRCDPISEHNRLYWYRQTLGQGPEFLTYFQNEAQLEKSRLLSDRFSAERPKGSFSTLEIQRTEQGDSAMYLCASSPGQGKFETQYFGPGTRLLVL.

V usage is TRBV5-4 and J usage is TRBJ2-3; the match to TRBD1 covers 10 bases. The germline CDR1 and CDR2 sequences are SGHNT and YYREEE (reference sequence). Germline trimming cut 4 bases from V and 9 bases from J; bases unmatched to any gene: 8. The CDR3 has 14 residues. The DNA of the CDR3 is TGTGCCAGCAGCCAAGACAGGGGGCGTGACACGCAGTATTTT. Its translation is CASSQDRGRDTQYF.

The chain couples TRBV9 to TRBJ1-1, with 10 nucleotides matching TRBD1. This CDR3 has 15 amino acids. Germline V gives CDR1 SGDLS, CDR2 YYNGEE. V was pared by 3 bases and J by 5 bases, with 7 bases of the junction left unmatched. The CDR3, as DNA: TGTGCCAGCAGCGCGAGACAGGGGGCGGGGACTGAAGCTTTCTTT. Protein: CASSARQGAGTEAFF.

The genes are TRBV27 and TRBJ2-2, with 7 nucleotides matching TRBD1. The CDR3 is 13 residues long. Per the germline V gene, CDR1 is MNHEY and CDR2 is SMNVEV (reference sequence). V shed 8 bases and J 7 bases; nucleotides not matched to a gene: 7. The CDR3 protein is CASSGQYGGELFF. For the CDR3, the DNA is TGTGCCAGCTCGGGACAGTATGGCGGGGAGCTGTTTTTT.

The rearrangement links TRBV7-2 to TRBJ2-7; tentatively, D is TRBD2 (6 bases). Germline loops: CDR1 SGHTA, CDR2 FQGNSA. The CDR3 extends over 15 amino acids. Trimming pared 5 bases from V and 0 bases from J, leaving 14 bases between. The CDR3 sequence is CASSLSGDSSYEQYF. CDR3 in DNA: TGTGCCAGCAGCCTTAGCGGCGACAGCTCCTACGAGCAGTACTTC.

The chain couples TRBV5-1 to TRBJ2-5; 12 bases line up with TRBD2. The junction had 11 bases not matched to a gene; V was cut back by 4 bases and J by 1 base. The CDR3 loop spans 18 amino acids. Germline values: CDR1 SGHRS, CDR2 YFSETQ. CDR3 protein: CASSRGRTSGEIQETQYF. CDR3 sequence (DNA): TGCGCCAGCAGCCGGGGGAGGACTAGCGGGGAGATCCAAGAGACCCAGTACTTC.

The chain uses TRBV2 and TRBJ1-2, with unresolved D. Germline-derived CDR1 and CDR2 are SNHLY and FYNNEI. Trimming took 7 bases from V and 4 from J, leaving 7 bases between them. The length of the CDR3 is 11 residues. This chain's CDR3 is CASIASYGYTF. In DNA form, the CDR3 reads TGTGCCAGCATAGCCAGCTATGGCTACACCTTC.